This T cell receptor (beta chain) came from a study of post-analysis software for immune sequencing data. Whole-study context: The disease courses covered relapsing-remitting, secondary progressive and progressive-relapsing multiple sclerosis.

This clonotype was detected only a few times. Its antigen is not known. Notes on the study in general: Relative to controls, patients had five TRBV segments at higher frequency, with TRBV5-6, TRBV5-1 and TRBV20-1 among these.

Every TCR beta cDNA library bore unique molecular identifiers. TCRdb re-called the PCR reads through MiXCR, storing one row per CDR3 protein. The data hold about 620,000 distinct CDR3 sequences, with roughly 46% observed a single time. The V and J ends lost 5 bases and 3 bases, in that order; junction bases with no gene match: 3. The CDR3 consists of 14 residues. The germline V gene encodes CDR1 SGHVS and CDR2 FQNEAQ. The clonotype comes from a girl between 5 and 17 years old with multiple sclerosis. The V and J genes are TRBV7-8 and TRBJ1-2; 10 bases line up with TRBD1. Material: blood. CDR3 loop: CASSGQGGDYGYTF. The CDR3 DNA follows: TGTGCCAGCAGCGGACAGGGGGGCGACTATGGCTACACCTTC.